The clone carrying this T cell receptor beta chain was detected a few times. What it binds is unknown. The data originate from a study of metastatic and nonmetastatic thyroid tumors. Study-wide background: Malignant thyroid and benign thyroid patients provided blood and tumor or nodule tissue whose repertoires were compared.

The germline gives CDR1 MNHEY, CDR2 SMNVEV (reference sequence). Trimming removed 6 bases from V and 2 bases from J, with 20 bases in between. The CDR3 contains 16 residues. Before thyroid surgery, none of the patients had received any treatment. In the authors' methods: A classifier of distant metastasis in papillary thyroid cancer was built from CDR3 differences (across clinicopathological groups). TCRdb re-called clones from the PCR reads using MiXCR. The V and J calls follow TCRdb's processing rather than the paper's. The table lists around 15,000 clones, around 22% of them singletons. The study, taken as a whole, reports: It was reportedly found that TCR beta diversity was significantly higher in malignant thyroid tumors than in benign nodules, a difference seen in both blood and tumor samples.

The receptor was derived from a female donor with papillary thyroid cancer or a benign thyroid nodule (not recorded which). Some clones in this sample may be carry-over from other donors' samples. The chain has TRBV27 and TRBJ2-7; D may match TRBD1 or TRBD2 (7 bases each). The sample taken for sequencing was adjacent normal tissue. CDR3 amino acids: CASSPYKAGGAYEQYF. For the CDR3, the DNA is TGTGCCAGCAGCCCTTATAAGGCAGGGGGGGCCTACGAGCAGTACTTC.